One TCR beta chain is described in this entry. This entry belongs to a study of blood T cells in healthy people across ages. The V gene end was trimmed by 5 bases and the J gene end by 4 bases; junction bases not matched to a gene: 10. The CDR3 runs 16 residues. The germline gives CDR1 SGHAT, CDR2 FQNNGV. A second PCR of 7 to 11 cycles used a sample-barcoded 5' primer and a J-beta primer mix. TCRdb passed the 5' RACE reads through MiXCR, listing each CDR3 protein once. The sample has 900,000 to 950,000 distinct CDR3 sequences, 25% to 30% seen once; the top ten hold about a tenth. Separately, the same data were catalogued under a study of T cells of mothers and their children.

The sequence was collected from a woman aged 40 to 55 in good health. The genes are TRBV11-2 and TRBJ2-1, with 8 bases identical to TRBD2. The source material was blood. CDR3 sequence reads: CASSLYSAGGYNEQFF. The CDR3 coding sequence is TGTGCCAGCAGCCTCTACTCGGCGGGGGGTTACAATGAGCAGTTCTTC.